This T cell receptor beta chain was identified during a study of blood T cell repertoires in COVID-19. Across the whole study: COVID-19 samples from acute and convalescent phases originated in the United States, Italy and Spain. Sources were T cells, B-cell-depleted T cells, or PBMCs; the material itself was cDNA or gDNA.

Authors' analysis steps: Amplified reference gene primers provided the basis for estimating nucleated cell counts. The protocol was immunoSEQ multiplex PCR, while the TCRdb copy is restricted to in-frame clones and leaves out a portion. V and J calls and clone size are copied from that table; D and trimming were computed from the DNA. This table has about 190,000 clones, 80% appearing once. CDR1 is SGDLS and CDR2 is YYNGEE in the germline V gene. The CDR3 loop spans 14 amino acids. Trimming cost V 0 bases and J 2 bases, with 6 bases left between them. The source is a man between 60 and 70 years old with acute or convalescent COVID-19. The chain recombines TRBV9 with TRBJ1-3; D is ambiguous. Specimen: peripheral blood. The CDR3: CASSVGHPGNTIYF. CDR3 bases: TGTGCCAGCAGCGTAGGTCATCCTGGAAACACCATATATTTT.